This T cell receptor beta chain was observed in a study of blood T cells in healthy people across ages. V was clipped by 2 bases and J by 6 bases; unmatched bases: 5. This CDR3 has 13 residues. CDR1 and CDR2 from the germline V gene are SQVTM and ANQGSEA. Through a sample-barcoded 5' primer and a J-beta primer mix, a second PCR was run for roughly 6 to 11 cycles. TCRdb re-called the 5' RACE reads with MiXCR, one entry per CDR3 protein. Of 600,000 to 850,000 distinct CDR3 sequences detected, 20% to 25% appear once; the ten largest clones hold 9.4%. This clonotype came up a few times. These data were also reused for a study on T cells of mothers and their children. This second study notes: Sample barcodes and 2-4 random nucleotides came from the second PCR's M1S primer. The TCR beta CDR3 read count exceeded 10 million for each mother and was several million for each child.

Source material: blood. The J gene is TRBJ2-7, the V gene TRBV29-1, with TRBD1 matching over 9 bases. The sequence was collected from a boy between 10 and 17 years old in good health. CDR3 protein: CSVEFGTGTEQYF. In DNA form, the CDR3 reads TGCAGCGTTGAATTTGGGACAGGGACCGAGCAGTACTTC.